Listed here are 13 T cell receptor beta chains from one sample, sequenced in a study of blood T cell repertoires in COVID-19. Assay used: immunoSEQ multiplex PCR; TCRdb lists only in-frame clones, some missing. The sample consists of about 200,000 clones, approximately 80% of them appearing once. Material: peripheral blood. The receptors derive from a human donor in a cohort sampled during active COVID-19.

A single count supports this clone. The chain couples TRBV13 to TRBJ2-5; TRBD1 aligns across 7 bases. The CDR3 has 13 amino acids. The V gene's germline CDR1 is PRHDT and CDR2 FYEKMQ (reference sequence). Trimming removed 4 bases from V and 3 bases from J; junction bases left unmatched: 2. DNA for the CDR3: TGTGCCAGCAGCTCTGGGACAGAAGAGACCCAGTACTTC. It translates to CASSSGTEETQYF.

The chain combines TRBV3-1 (or the pseudogene TRBV3-2) with TRBJ2-5, with a weak D call TRBD2 (5 bases). Looked up from germline, CDR1 is LGHDT and CDR2 is YNNKEL (reference sequence). With 4 bases removed from V and 5 bases from J, the gap between germline ends came to 17 bases. The CDR3 totals 15 residues. CDR3 nucleotide sequence: TGTGCCAGCAGCCCTCTGAGGACTTTCGGGGAGACCCAGTACTTC. Protein product: CASSPLRTFGETQYF.

V and J are TRBV3-1 (or the pseudogene TRBV3-2) and TRBJ1-6, with 9 bases aligning to TRBD1. The trim removed 3 bases at V and 5 bases at J, leaving 2 bases unmatched. The CDR3 has 15 residues. Looked up from germline, CDR1 is LGHDT and CDR2 is YNNKEL (reference sequence). The chain's CDR3 is CASSHGTGNNSPLHF. CDR3 DNA sequence: TGTGCCAGCAGCCACGGGACAGGGAATAATTCACCCCTCCACTTT.

This chain joins TRBV2 and TRBJ2-5; TRBD1 matches at 12 bases. V lost 4 bases and J lost 5; bases outside the gene matches: 2. Germline loops: CDR1 SNHLY, CDR2 FYNNEI. CDR3 length: 14 residues. CDR3 protein: CASSGDRGRETQYF. The DNA of the CDR3 is TGTGCCAGCAGTGGGGACAGGGGGCGGGAGACCCAGTACTTC.

The chain has TRBV4-1 and TRBJ2-5, with D perhaps matching TRBD2 (5 bases). The length of the CDR3 is 18 residues. The V and J ends lost 1 base and 2 bases respectively, with 20 bases between them. Germline lookup yields CDR1 MGHRA and CDR2 YSYEKL. For the CDR3, the DNA is TGCGCCAGCAGCCAAGGATTATTGAGGGAAGAGCGGCAAGAGACCCAGTACTTC. This gives the protein CASSQGLLREERQETQYF.

The chain joins TRBV9 to TRBJ2-6; D may be TRBD1 (6 bases). The germline V gene encodes CDR1 SGDLS and CDR2 YYNGEE. The germline V and J ends were trimmed by 5 bases and 0 bases, with 15 bases remaining between them. The CDR3 extends over 17 amino acids. CDR3 DNA sequence: TGTGCCAGCAGTCCGGGACACATAAACTCTGGGGCCAACGTCCTGACTTTC. This encodes CASSPGHINSGANVLTF.

The V and J genes are TRBV29-1 and TRBJ2-5; D ambiguous. Germline V gene sequence: CDR1 SQVTM, CDR2 ANQGSEA. The V gene lost 4 bases and the J gene lost 5 bases, with 8 bases spanning the gap. The CDR3 loop spans 11 amino acids. The CDR3, as DNA: TGCAGCGTTGGGCAGGTCGAGACCCAGTACTTC. Protein: CSVGQVETQYF.

This chain connects TRBV11-2 to TRBJ1-4, with TRBD1 identical over 8 bases. CDR1 is SGHAT, CDR2 FQNNGV, per germline. With V trimmed by 5 bases and J by 4 bases, 6 bases remained unmatched. The length of the CDR3 is 15 residues. CDR3 amino acids: CASSKTGGVNEKLFF. The CDR3 DNA sequence: TGTGCCAGCAGCAAAACAGGGGGAGTTAATGAAAAACTGTTTTTT.

V usage is TRBV2 and J usage is TRBJ2-3; TRBD2 matches 8 bases. The CDR3 length is 15 residues. Losses at the gene ends were 1 base for V and 6 bases for J; bases not matched to a gene: 6. Germline lookup yields CDR1 SNHLY and CDR2 FYNNEI. The CDR3 DNA reads as TGTGCCAGCAGTGAAGAGGGACTAGGATTCGATACGCAGTATTTT. Residues: CASSEEGLGFDTQYF.

The CDR3 here is CASTKLTAGNEKLFF. The CDR3 nucleotides are TGTGCCAGCACGAAACTGACCGCGGGGAATGAAAAACTGTTTTTT. This chain connects TRBV2 to TRBJ1-4, with D unresolved. The germline V and J ends were trimmed by 7 bases and 5 bases, with 17 bases remaining between them. Germline CDR1 and CDR2: SNHLY and FYNNEI. The CDR3 has 15 amino acids.

This sequence joins TRBV21-1 and TRBJ2-7; the D call TRBD2 from the table was never checked on the DNA. TRBV21-1 has pseudogene status. The CDR3 is 16 residues long. The CDR3 nucleotides are TGTGCCAGCAGCAAATTGTTCCTAGCGGGAGTCTCCGAGCAGTACTTC. It is translated as CASSKLFLAGVSEQYF.

V and J are TRBV5-5 and TRBJ2-3, with D possibly being TRBD1 (6 bases). Germline-derived CDR1 and CDR2 are SGHKS and YYEKEE (reference sequence). The CDR3 has 13 residues. Trimming stripped 0 bases from V and 6 bases from J, with 8 bases between. The CDR3 DNA follows: TGTGCCAGCAGCTTGGCAGGGGCCGATACGCAGTATTTT. Translating it yields CASSLAGADTQYF.

V and J are TRBV27 and TRBJ1-1; TRBD1 aligns across 8 bases. The CDR3 is 16 amino acids. Germline-derived CDR1 and CDR2 are MNHEY and SMNVEV (reference sequence). Trimming at V came to 6 bases and at J to 3 bases, leaving 12 bases not matched to a gene. The CDR3 here is CASRHSFRGLDTEAFF. CDR3 sequence (DNA): TGTGCCAGCAGACATTCTTTCAGGGGGCTCGACACTGAAGCTTTCTTT.